One sample yielded the 7 T cell receptor beta chains listed below, sequenced in a study of T cells in localized non-small cell lung cancer. Profiling relied on immunoSEQ multiplex PCR, and the TCRdb table lists in-frame clones only, not all of them. This sample has approximately 4,500 clones, with roughly 21% found just once. Specimen: lung tumor tissue, collected before any cancer treatment. Source of these receptors: an older female donor with stage I lung adenocarcinoma.

This clone was counted ten times or more. J is TRBJ2-2 and V is TRBV11-3, with 10 positions matching TRBD2. Germline CDR1 is SGHNT and CDR2 is YENEEA. The V segment lost 6 bases and the J segment 8 bases; nucleotides outside the gene matches: 9. This CDR3 has 15 residues. Here the CDR3 DNA reads TGTGCCAGCAGAAGTCTAGCGGGAGCTAGGGGGGAGCTGTTTTTT. Protein product: CASRSLAGARGELFF.

The chain uses TRBV15 and TRBJ2-2; D unclear. The V and J ends lost 0 bases and 0 bases respectively, with 14 bases between them. The CDR3 contains 18 residues. CDR1 LNHNV and CDR2 YYDKDF come from the germline V gene (reference sequence). CDR3 region: CATSRDFGPSPNTGELFF. In nucleotides, the CDR3 is TGTGCCACCAGCAGAGATTTCGGGCCATCCCCGAACACCGGGGAGCTGTTTTTT.

This clone is labeled as medium-sized. V is TRBV11-3 and J is TRBJ1-6; perhaps TRBD1 as D (6 bases). The CDR3 consists of 16 residues. The germline V gene has CDR1 SGHNT and CDR2 YENEEA. The germline V and J ends were trimmed by 5 bases and 9 bases, with 20 bases remaining between them. The CDR3: CASSPYWTAVTSPLHF. DNA for the CDR3: TGTGCCAGCAGCCCCTATTGGACAGCCGTGACTTCACCCCTCCACTTT.

Ten or more counts support this clone. The rearrangement joins TRBV6-8 to TRBJ2-5; the match to TRBD2 covers 7 bases. V lost 9 bases and J lost 1; bases outside the gene matches: 2. The CDR3 is 12 residues long. Germline values: CDR1 MNHGY, CDR2 SAAAGT. The CDR3 here is CASTSVQETQYF. The CDR3 DNA follows: TGTGCCAGTACTAGCGTCCAAGAGACCCAGTACTTC.

This clone appeared many times. The genes are TRBV6-8 and TRBJ2-3; D tentatively fits TRBD1 or TRBD2 (5 bases each). The CDR3 covers 13 residues. V was cut by 5 bases and J by 3 bases, with 9 bases left in between. In germline, CDR1 is MNHGY, CDR2 SAAAGT. CDR3 bases: TGTGCCAGCAGTGACGGGGCTACAGATACGCAGTATTTT. Translating gives CASSDGATDTQYF.

The chain uses TRBV25-1 and TRBJ1-2; D call uncertain. Trimming took 1 base from V and 9 from J, leaving 9 bases between them. The germline V gene has CDR1 MGHDK and CDR2 SYGVNS. The CDR3 extends over 12 amino acids. CDR3 amino acids: CASSELGYSYTF. Written as DNA, the CDR3 is TGTGCCAGCAGTGAATTGGGGTACAGCTACACCTTC.

The chain is built from TRBV5-1 and TRBJ2-2; D call uncertain. The CDR3 is 14 residues long. V shed 3 bases and J shed 5 bases, with 11 bases lying between them. Germline V gene sequence: CDR1 SGHRS, CDR2 YFSETQ. This CDR3 is CASSSRVGTGELFF. The CDR3 region has the DNA TGCGCCAGCAGCTCTCGTGTGGGGACCGGGGAGCTGTTTTTT.